Below are 27 T cell receptor beta chains sequenced from a single sample in a study of PD-1 blockade in classical Hodgkin lymphoma. Here immunoSEQ multiplex PCR was the method, and the copy in TCRdb shows in-frame clones only, minus some. The profile shows tens of thousands of clones, 65% to 90% of them singletons. With no exception, relapse followed autologous stem cell transplantation in all patients, and brentuximab vedotin exposure varied. Magnetic depletion of unwanted cells isolated CD4+ T cells from thawed PBMCs. Sequences were derived from CD4+ T cells from blood, sampled at baseline. These receptors were collected from a human donor with classical Hodgkin lymphoma.

V and J are TRBV7-2 and TRBJ2-4; perhaps TRBD1 as D (6 bases). This CDR3 contains 16 residues. Germline CDR1 SGHTA, CDR2 FQGNSA. Trimming pared 0 bases from V and 6 bases from J, leaving 15 bases between. The CDR3 DNA sequence: TGTGCCAGCAGCTTAGCTCCGGACAGAGGGCGAAACATTCAGTACTTC. This sequence encodes CASSLAPDRGRNIQYF.

This clone has more than one count but fewer than ten. This chain uses TRBV6-5 with TRBJ2-7; tentative D call: TRBD1 (5 bases). This CDR3 region has 11 residues. Deletions cut 4 bases from V and 5 bases from J, with 6 bases between. Germline V gene data show CDR1 as MNHEY and CDR2 as SVGAGI. The CDR3 spells CASSLGDEQYF. DNA of the CDR3: TGTGCCAGCAGTTTAGGGGACGAGCAGTACTTC.

V is TRBV10-1 and J is TRBJ2-1; 10 nucleotides align to TRBD2. Germline-derived CDR1 and CDR2 are WNHNN and SYGVQD (reference sequence). This CDR3 is built from 18 residues. J was trimmed by 7 bases and V by 3 bases; bases with no gene match: 15. Here the CDR3 reads CASSEIWTSGGTGNEQFF. CDR3 DNA: TGCGCCAGCAGTGAAATCTGGACTAGCGGTGGGACGGGGAATGAGCAGTTCTTC.

This clone occurred a few times. The chain combines TRBV29-1 with TRBJ1-1; no clear D. This CDR3 has 12 residues. CDR1 is SQVTM and CDR2 is ANQGSEA in the germline V gene. Trimming removed 4 bases at V and 1 base at J, with 7 bases between. CDR3 sequence (DNA): TGCAGCGTTGTACGGGCGAACACTGAAGCTTTCTTT. It translates to CSVVRANTEAFF.

The rearrangement joins TRBV19 to TRBJ2-2; no reliable D call. V was clipped by 0 bases and J by 5 bases, with 10 bases between them. The CDR3 is 15 residues long. Germline values: CDR1 LNHDA, CDR2 SQIVND (reference sequence). The CDR3 sequence is CASSIDRSGTGELFF. CDR3 nucleotide sequence: TGTGCCAGTAGTATAGATCGTTCTGGAACCGGGGAGCTGTTTTTT. The whole variable domain, remainder taken from reference TRBV19 and TRBJ2-2, is DGGITQSPKYLFRKEGQNVTLSCEQNLNHDAMYWYRQDPGQGLRLIYYSQIVNDFQKGDIAEGYSVSREKKESFPLTVTSAQKNPTAFYLCASSIDRSGTGELFFGEGSRLTVL.

The rearrangement joins TRBV19 to TRBJ1-2, with TRBD1 identical over 11 bases. The CDR3 has 15 residues. Trimming removed 5 bases from V and 3 bases from J; junction bases left unmatched: 5. CDR1 and CDR2 (germline): LNHDA, SQIVND (reference sequence). The CDR3 nucleotides are TGTGCCAGTAGTCCGAGGACAGGGGGCGACTATGGCTACACCTTC. This translates into CASSPRTGGDYGYTF.

The DNA of the CDR3 is TGTGCCAGCAGGTCGTCGGCATTCATGAACACTGAAGCTTTCTTT. It is translated as CASRSSAFMNTEAFF. The rearrangement links TRBV6-6 to TRBJ1-1; D gene uncertain. V was trimmed by 6 bases and J by 0 bases, leaving 14 bases between them. The CDR3 sequence is 15 residues long. The V gene's germline CDR1 is MNHNY and CDR2 SVGAGI (reference sequence).

This chain uses TRBV11-2 with TRBJ2-7; 9 bases line up with TRBD2. Germline V gene sequence: CDR1 SGHAT, CDR2 FQNNGV. This CDR3 region has 15 residues. V trimming: 6 bases; J trimming: 7 bases; junction bases outside the gene matches: 13. In nucleotides, the CDR3 is TGTGCCAGCAGGCGTCCCGGGACTAGCTTGGAAGAGCAGTACTTC. Translation gives CASRRPGTSLEEQYF.

The genes are TRBV6-1 and TRBJ1-1, with D unresolved. Trimming removed 2 bases at V and 0 bases at J, with 4 bases between. There are 13 residues in the CDR3. In germline, CDR1 is MNHNS, CDR2 SASEGT. The CDR3 region has the DNA TGTGCCAGCAGTGAATCAGTGAACACTGAAGCTTTCTTT. Amino acids: CASSESVNTEAFF.

The chain has TRBV5-1 and TRBJ2-3; 8 positions match TRBD2. The CDR3 is 18 amino acids. J gave up 2 bases and V 1 base, and 12 bases lay outside the gene matches. The germline gives CDR1 SGHRS, CDR2 YFSETQ. The CDR3 reads CASSLMASAGEFTDTQYF. The CDR3 nucleotides are TGCGCCAGCAGCTTGATGGCGTCAGCGGGAGAATTCACAGATACGCAGTATTTT.

CDR3 in amino acids: CAWEQHGRRETQYF. The DNA of the CDR3 is TGTGCCTGGGAGCAACATGGGAGGCGAGAGACCCAGTACTTC. The chain joins TRBV30 to TRBJ2-5, with D possibly being TRBD2 (6 bases). Trimming stripped 5 bases from V and 4 bases from J, with 17 bases between. The CDR3 length is 14 residues. Germline V gene lookup returns CDR1 GTSNPN and CDR2 SVGIG (reference sequence).

This clone turned up a few times. This rearrangement joins TRBV27 to TRBJ1-2; D might be TRBD1 (6 bases). V dropped 5 bases and J dropped 8 bases, with 12 bases sitting between them. The CDR3 consists of 12 residues. Germline CDR1 reads MNHEY; CDR2 reads SMNVEV (reference sequence). This CDR3 reads CASSTTGMGYTF. In nucleotides, the CDR3 is TGTGCCAGCAGTACCACAGGGATGGGCTACACCTTC.

This sequence joins TRBV27 and TRBJ1-1; D call uncertain. V lost 0 bases to trimming and J lost 0 bases, with 2 bases between them. Germline assignment: CDR1 MNHEY and CDR2 SMNVEV (reference sequence). The CDR3 is made up of 13 amino acids. The CDR3 loop reads CASSLSLNTEAFF. CDR3 coding DNA: TGTGCCAGCAGTTTATCCCTGAACACTGAAGCTTTCTTT.

The chain uses TRBV5-1 and TRBJ1-3, with D uncertain. Germline V lookup: CDR1 SGHRS, CDR2 YFSETQ. The V end lost 4 bases, the J end lost 2 bases, and 7 bases lay between the germline ends. The CDR3 runs 13 residues. The CDR3 sequence is CASSTTAGNTIYF. CDR3 DNA: TGCGCCAGCAGCACGACGGCTGGAAACACCATATATTTT.

The rearrangement links TRBV2 to TRBJ2-7; 7 nucleotides agree with TRBD1. J gave up 5 bases and V 6 bases, and 7 bases lay outside the gene matches. This CDR3 region has 13 residues. The V gene's germline CDR1 is SNHLY and CDR2 FYNNEI. CDR3 DNA: TGTGCCAGCAGCCATAAGACAGGGAACGAGCAGTACTTC. This codes for CASSHKTGNEQYF.

The rearrangement links TRBV10-2 to TRBJ1-5, with D perhaps matching TRBD1 (5 bases). The V end was cut by 3 bases, the J end by 2 bases, with 14 bases between. Per germline, CDR1 WSHSY and CDR2 SAAADI. CDR3 length: 16 amino acids. In nucleotides, the CDR3 is TGCGCCAGCAGTGAAAGGGGCCCTAGGGGCAATCAGCCCCAGCATTTT. As protein: CASSERGPRGNQPQHF.

The chain couples TRBV18 to TRBJ2-7; TRBD1 might be the D (6 bases). The V end was cut by 3 bases, the J end by 4 bases, with 13 bases between. Per the germline V gene, CDR1 is KGHSH and CDR2 is LQKENI. The CDR3 runs to 14 residues. CDR3 in amino acids: CASSPTGNDYEQYF. CDR3 nucleotides: TGTGCCAGCTCACCGACAGGAAACGATTACGAGCAGTACTTC.

This chain links TRBV29-1 with TRBJ2-7; 11 bases are a match to TRBD2. The V and J ends lost 0 bases and 1 base, in that order; junction bases with no gene match: 2. The length of the CDR3 is 15 residues. Germline V CDR1 and CDR2: SQVTM, ANQGSEA. The CDR3 here is CSVEESSGRSYEQYF. In nucleotides, the CDR3 is TGCAGCGTTGAAGAATCTAGCGGGAGGTCCTACGAGCAGTACTTC.

The chain uses TRBV11-2 and TRBJ2-7; D uncertain. This CDR3 region has 14 residues. V was clipped by 1 base and J by 3 bases, with 10 bases between them. Per the germline V gene, CDR1 is SGHAT and CDR2 is FQNNGV. CDR3 in DNA: TGTGCCAGCAGCTTAGGTCTAGAACTCTACGAGCAGTACTTC. Its translation: CASSLGLELYEQYF.

V gene TRBV29-1 combines with J gene TRBJ2-7; possibly TRBD2 for D (6 bases). Germline lookup yields CDR1 SQVTM and CDR2 ANQGSEA. The CDR3 is made up of 13 amino acids. Trimming took off 4 bases at V and 3 bases at J, with 13 bases between the two ends. In nucleotides, the CDR3 is TGCAGCGTTGTAATAGCGACTAGCTACGAGCAGTACTTC. It encodes CSVVIATSYEQYF.

The genes are TRBV7-6 and TRBJ2-3; no clear D. Trimming took off 1 base at V and 5 bases at J, with 4 bases between the two ends. The length of the CDR3 is 12 residues. Germline V lookup: CDR1 SGHVS, CDR2 FNYEAQ. This CDR3 reads CASSLDVDTQYF. Written as DNA, the CDR3 is TGTGCCAGCAGCTTAGATGTAGATACGCAGTATTTT.

The chain combines TRBV19 with TRBJ2-7, with a possible D match to TRBD2 (6 bases). The V end lost 0 bases, the J end lost 3 bases, and 12 bases lay between the germline ends. The germline V gene has CDR1 LNHDA and CDR2 SQIVND (reference sequence). CDR3 length equals 15 residues. The CDR3 DNA reads as TGTGCCAGTAGTATAGATGGTAGCGGCGGCTACGAGCAGTACTTC. It specifies CASSIDGSGGYEQYF.

The rearrangement joins TRBV30 to TRBJ2-1; TRBD2 is a possible D gene (6 bases). This CDR3 has 14 amino acids. Germline loops: CDR1 GTSNPN, CDR2 SVGIG (reference sequence). V dropped 3 bases and J dropped 6 bases, with 15 bases sitting between them. The CDR3 is CAWSSVGGGNEQFF. Here the CDR3 DNA reads TGTGCCTGGAGCTCGGTGGGAGGTGGCAATGAGCAGTTCTTC.

This clone appeared once. The chain couples TRBV9 to TRBJ1-2, with 10 bases identical to TRBD1. With 3 bases clipped from V and 7 bases from J, the junction kept 9 bases outside the gene matches. The CDR3 totals 15 residues. Germline CDR1 reads SGDLS; CDR2 reads YYNGEE. DNA of the CDR3: TGTGCCAGCAGCGAGCCCAGACAGGGGGCAAGTGGCTACACCTTC. Translating it yields CASSEPRQGASGYTF. The full variable domain, its missing parts supplied by reference TRBV9 and TRBJ1-2, is DSGVTQTPKHLITATGQRVTLRCSPRSGDLSVYWYQQSLDQGLQFLIQYYNGEERAKGNILERFSAQQFPDLHSELNLSSLELGDSALYFCASSEPRQGASGYTFGSGTRLTVV.

The J gene is TRBJ2-3, the V gene TRBV30; D possibly corresponds to TRBD1 (5 bases). Germline V lookup: CDR1 GTSNPN, CDR2 SVGIG (reference sequence). The CDR3 is made up of 16 amino acids. The ends were cut back, 4 bases at V and 4 bases at J, with 21 bases in the middle. CDR3 nucleotide sequence: TGTGCCTGGAAAGGGGCTAGTGGATTCGATTCAGATACGCAGTATTTT. The encoded protein is CAWKGASGFDSDTQYF.

This clone showed up just once. The rearrangement joins TRBV11-3 to TRBJ2-3, with D possibly TRBD2 on 7 matching bases. This CDR3 is 16 amino acids long. Trimming took off 2 bases at V and 1 base at J, with 13 bases between the two ends. Germline loops: CDR1 SGHNT, CDR2 YENEEA. In DNA form, the CDR3 reads TGTGCCAGCAGCTTATCGATCGGGGGGCGCACAGATACGCAGTATTTT. Its protein product is CASSLSIGGRTDTQYF.

This clone appeared once. The J gene is TRBJ2-7, the V gene TRBV7-2, with 7 bases that match TRBD1. The CDR3 is made up of 13 amino acids. V was pared by 5 bases and J by 5 bases, with 6 bases of the junction left unmatched. Germline V gene data show CDR1 as SGHTA and CDR2 as FQGNSA. CDR3 nucleotides: TGTGCCAGCAGCCGTACAGGGGCGGACGAGCAGTACTTC. This encodes CASSRTGADEQYF.